There are many counts of the clone carrying this T cell receptor (beta chain). Its antigen is currently unknown. This beta chain is off target for a library built for alpha chains, so its abundance means little. Time point specified: sample taken at primary tumor resection. Whole RNA obtained from tumor, nontumor lung or frozen PBMC underwent sequencing without sorting. TCRdb itself ran the 5' RACE reads through MiXCR, one entry per CDR3 protein. The sample yields about 12,000 distinct CDR3 sequences, roughly 3.9% seen once. This record comes from a study of spatial heterogeneity in lung cancer. Across the whole study: There were, on average, more than eight raw-read appearances for each unique TCR and UMI combination.

Germline-derived CDR1 and CDR2 are MGHRA and YSYEKL. With 0 bases removed from V and 6 bases from J, the gap between germline ends came to 17 bases. The CDR3 consists of 17 residues. Study-wide findings and caveats: Relative to follow-up, resection was when ubiquitous expanded tumor TCRs appeared more in blood.

The receptor's source is a male donor with early-stage non-small cell lung cancer. The source was PBMCs, collected at surgery. The V and J genes are TRBV4-1 and TRBJ2-2, with D tentatively TRBD1 or TRBD2 (5 bases each). The CDR3 reads CASSQDPRQGAPGELFF. The CDR3 coding sequence is TGCGCCAGCAGCCAAGATCCTCGGCAGGGAGCGCCCGGGGAGCTGTTTTTT.